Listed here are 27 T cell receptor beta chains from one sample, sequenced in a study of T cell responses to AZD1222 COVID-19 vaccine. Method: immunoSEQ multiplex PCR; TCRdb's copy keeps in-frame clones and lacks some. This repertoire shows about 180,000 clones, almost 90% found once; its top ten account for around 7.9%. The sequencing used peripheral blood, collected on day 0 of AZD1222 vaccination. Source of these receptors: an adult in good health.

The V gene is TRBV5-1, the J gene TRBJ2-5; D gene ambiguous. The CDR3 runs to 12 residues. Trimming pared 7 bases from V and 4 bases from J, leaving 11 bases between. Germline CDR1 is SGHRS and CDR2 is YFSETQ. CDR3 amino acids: CASGPSPETQYF. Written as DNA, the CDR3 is TGCGCCAGCGGGCCCTCCCCAGAGACCCAGTACTTC.

CDR3 DNA sequence: TGTGCCAGCAGCTTGGCCACAGGGGAGACCCAGTACTTC. It translates to CASSLATGETQYF. This chain joins TRBV5-6 and TRBJ2-5; a weak D match, TRBD1 (6 bases). The V end was cut by 0 bases, the J end by 5 bases, with 8 bases between. CDR3 length equals 13 residues. Looked up from germline, CDR1 is SGHDT and CDR2 is YYEEEE.

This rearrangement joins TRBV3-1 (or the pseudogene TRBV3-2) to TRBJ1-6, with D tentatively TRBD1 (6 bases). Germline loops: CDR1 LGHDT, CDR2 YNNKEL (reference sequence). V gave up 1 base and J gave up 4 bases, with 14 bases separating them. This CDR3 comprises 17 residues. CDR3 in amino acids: CASSQVGGAGYNSPLHF. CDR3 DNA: TGTGCCAGCAGCCAAGTGGGGGGGGCTGGATATAATTCACCCCTCCACTTT.

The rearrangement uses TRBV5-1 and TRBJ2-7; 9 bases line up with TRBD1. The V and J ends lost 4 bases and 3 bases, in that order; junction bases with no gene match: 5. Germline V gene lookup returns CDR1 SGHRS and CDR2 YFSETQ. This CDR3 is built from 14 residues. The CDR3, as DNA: TGCGCCAGCAGCCCGGGGACAGGGAACTACGAGCAGTACTTC. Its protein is CASSPGTGNYEQYF. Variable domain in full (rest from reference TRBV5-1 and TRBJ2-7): KAGVTQTPRYLIKTRGQQVTLSCSPISGHRSVSWYQQTPGQGLQFLFEYFSETQRNKGNFPGRFSGRQFSNSRSEMNVSTLELGDSALYLCASSPGTGNYEQYFGPGTRLTVT.

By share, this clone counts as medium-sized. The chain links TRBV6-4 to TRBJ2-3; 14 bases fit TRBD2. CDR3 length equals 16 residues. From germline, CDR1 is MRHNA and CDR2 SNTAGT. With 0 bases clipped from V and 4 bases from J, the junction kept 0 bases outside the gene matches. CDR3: CASSDSTSGGADTQYF. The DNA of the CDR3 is TGTGCCAGCAGTGACTCGACTAGCGGGGGGGCAGATACGCAGTATTTT.

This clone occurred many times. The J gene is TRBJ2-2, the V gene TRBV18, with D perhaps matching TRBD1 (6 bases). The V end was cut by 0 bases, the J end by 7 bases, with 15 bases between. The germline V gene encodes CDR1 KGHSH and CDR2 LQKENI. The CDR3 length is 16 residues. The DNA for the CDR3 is TGTGCCAGCTCACCACCGGGTGCAGGGGTTATCGGGGAGCTGTTTTTT. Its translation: CASSPPGAGVIGELFF.

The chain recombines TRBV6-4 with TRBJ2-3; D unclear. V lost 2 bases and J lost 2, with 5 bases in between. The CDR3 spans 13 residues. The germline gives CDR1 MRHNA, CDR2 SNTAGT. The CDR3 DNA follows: TGTGCCAGCAGTGACAGCCCCACAGATACGCAGTATTTT. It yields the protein CASSDSPTDTQYF.

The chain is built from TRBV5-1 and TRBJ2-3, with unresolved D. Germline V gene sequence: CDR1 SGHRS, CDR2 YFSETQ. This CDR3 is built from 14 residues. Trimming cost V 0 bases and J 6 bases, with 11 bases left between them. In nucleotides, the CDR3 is TGCGCCAGCAGCTTGGGACTGGCGTCCGATACGCAGTATTTT. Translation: CASSLGLASDTQYF.

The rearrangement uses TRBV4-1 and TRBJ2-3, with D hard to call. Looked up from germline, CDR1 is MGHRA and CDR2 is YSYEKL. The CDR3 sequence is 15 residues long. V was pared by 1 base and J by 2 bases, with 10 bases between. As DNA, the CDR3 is TGCGCCAGCAGCCAAGTAGGTGGCGTCACAGATACGCAGTATTTT. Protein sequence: CASSQVGGVTDTQYF.

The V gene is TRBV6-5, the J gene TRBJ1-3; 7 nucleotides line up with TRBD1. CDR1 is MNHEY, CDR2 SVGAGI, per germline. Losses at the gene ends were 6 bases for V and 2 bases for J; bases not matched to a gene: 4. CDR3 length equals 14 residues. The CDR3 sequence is CASSPDRAGNTIYF. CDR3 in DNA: TGTGCCAGCAGCCCAGACAGGGCTGGAAACACCATATATTTT.

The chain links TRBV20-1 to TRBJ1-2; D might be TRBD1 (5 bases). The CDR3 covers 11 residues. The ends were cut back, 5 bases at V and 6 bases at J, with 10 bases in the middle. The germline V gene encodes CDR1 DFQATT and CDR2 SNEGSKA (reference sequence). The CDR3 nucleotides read TGCAGTGCTCTCGGGACGGATGGCTACACCTTC. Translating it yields CSALGTDGYTF.

In nucleotides, the CDR3 is TGTGCCAGCAGTCGCGGGGGAATCACTGAAGCTTTCTTT. Amino acids: CASSRGGITEAFF. The chain couples TRBV27 to TRBJ1-1; possibly TRBD1 for D (5 bases). Per germline, CDR1 MNHEY and CDR2 SMNVEV (reference sequence). The V and J ends lost 5 bases and 4 bases respectively, with 11 bases between them. This CDR3 has 13 amino acids.

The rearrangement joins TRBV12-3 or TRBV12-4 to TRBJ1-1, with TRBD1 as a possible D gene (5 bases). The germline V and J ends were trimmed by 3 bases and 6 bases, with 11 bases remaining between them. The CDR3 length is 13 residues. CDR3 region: CASSFRIGAEAFF. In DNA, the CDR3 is TGTGCCAGCAGTTTTCGGATAGGGGCTGAAGCTTTCTTT.

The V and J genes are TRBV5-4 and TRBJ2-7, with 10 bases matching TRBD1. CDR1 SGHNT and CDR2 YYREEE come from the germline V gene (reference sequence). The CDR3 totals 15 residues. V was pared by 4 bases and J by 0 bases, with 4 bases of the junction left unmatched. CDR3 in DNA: TGTGCCAGCAGCCCGGGACAGGGGAGCTCCTACGAGCAGTACTTC. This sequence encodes CASSPGQGSSYEQYF.

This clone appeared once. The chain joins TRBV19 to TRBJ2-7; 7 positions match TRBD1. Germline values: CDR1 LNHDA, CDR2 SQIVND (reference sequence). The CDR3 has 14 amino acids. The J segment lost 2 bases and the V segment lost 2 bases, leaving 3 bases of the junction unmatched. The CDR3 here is CASSIPGQTYEQYF. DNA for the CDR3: TGTGCCAGTAGTATACCGGGACAGACCTACGAGCAGTACTTC.

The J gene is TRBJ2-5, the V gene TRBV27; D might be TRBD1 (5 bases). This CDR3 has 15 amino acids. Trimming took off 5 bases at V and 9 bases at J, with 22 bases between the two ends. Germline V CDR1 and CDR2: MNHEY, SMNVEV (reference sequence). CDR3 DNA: TGTGCCAGCAGTCCCTACGCAGGGATCGGTGGGGCCCAGTACTTC. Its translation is CASSPYAGIGGAQYF.

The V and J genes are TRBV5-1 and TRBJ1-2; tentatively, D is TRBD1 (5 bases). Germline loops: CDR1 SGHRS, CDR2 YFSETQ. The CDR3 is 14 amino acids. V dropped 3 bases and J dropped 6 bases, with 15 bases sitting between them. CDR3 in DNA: TGCGCCAGCAGCTCGAGGCCGGGGGACGATGGCTACACCTTC. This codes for CASSSRPGDDGYTF.

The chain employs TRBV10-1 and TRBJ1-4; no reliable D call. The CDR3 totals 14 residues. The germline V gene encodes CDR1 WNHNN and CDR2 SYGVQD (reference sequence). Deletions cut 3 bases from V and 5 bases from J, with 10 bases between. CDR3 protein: CASSEQDLNEKLFF. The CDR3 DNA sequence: TGCGCCAGCAGTGAACAAGATCTGAATGAAAAACTGTTTTTT.

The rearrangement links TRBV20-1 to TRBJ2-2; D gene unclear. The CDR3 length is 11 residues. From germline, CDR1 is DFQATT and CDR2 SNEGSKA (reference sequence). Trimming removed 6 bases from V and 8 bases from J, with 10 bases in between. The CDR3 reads CSARTRGELFF. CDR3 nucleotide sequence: TGCAGTGCCCGCACCAGGGGGGAGCTGTTTTTT.

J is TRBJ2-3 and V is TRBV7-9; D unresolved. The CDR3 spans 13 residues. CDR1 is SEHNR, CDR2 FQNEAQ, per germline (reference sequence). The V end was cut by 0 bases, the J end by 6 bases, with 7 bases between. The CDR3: CASSLARGDTQYF. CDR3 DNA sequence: TGTGCCAGCAGCTTAGCGCGTGGGGATACGCAGTATTTT.

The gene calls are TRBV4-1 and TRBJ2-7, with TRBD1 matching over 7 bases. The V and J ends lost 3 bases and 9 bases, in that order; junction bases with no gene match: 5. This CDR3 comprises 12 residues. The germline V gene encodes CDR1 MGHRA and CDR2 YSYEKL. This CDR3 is CASSQMGTVQYF. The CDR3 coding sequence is TGCGCCAGCAGCCAGATGGGGACAGTGCAGTACTTC.

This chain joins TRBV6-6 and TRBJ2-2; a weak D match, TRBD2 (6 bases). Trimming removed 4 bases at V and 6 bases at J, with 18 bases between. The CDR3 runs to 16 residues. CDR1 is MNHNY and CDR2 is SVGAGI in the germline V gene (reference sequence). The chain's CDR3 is CASSLSGPGGPGELFF. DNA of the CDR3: TGTGCCAGCAGTTTGTCCGGACCCGGGGGACCCGGGGAGCTGTTTTTT.

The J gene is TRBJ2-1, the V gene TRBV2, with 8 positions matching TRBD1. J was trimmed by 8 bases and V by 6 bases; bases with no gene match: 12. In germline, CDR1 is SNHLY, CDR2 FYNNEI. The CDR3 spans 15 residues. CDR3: CASSKGRTGTHEQFF. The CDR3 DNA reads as TGTGCCAGCAGCAAAGGAAGGACAGGGACGCATGAGCAGTTCTTC.

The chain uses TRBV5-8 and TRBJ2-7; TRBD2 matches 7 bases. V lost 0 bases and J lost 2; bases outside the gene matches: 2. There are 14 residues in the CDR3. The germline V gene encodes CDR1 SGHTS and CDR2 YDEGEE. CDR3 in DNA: TGTGCCAGCAGCTTGGGGGAGGGACCCTACGAGCAGTACTTC. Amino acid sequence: CASSLGEGPYEQYF.

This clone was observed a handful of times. The CDR3 DNA reads as TGTGCCAGCAGCCAAGGGCCAGACACCGGGGAGCTGTTTTTT. Translating gives CASSQGPDTGELFF. V gene TRBV2 combines with J gene TRBJ2-2, with no clear D. Germline V gene data show CDR1 as SNHLY and CDR2 as FYNNEI. CDR3 length equals 14 residues. V shed 6 bases and J shed 3 bases, with 11 bases lying between them.

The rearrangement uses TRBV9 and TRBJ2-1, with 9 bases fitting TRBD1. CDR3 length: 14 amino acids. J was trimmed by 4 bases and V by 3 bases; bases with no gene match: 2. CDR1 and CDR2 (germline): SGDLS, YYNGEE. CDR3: CASSAGTGYNEQFF. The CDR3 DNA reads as TGTGCCAGCAGCGCAGGGACAGGGTACAATGAGCAGTTCTTC. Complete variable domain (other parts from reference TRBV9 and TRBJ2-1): DSGVTQTPKHLITATGQRVTLRCSPRSGDLSVYWYQQSLDQGLQFLIQYYNGEERAKGNILERFSAQQFPDLHSELNLSSLELGDSALYFCASSAGTGYNEQFFGPGTRLTVL.

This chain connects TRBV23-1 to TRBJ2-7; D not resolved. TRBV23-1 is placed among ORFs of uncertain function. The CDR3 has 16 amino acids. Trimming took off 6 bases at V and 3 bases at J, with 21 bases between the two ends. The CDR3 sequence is CASSRVHNSLVYEQYF. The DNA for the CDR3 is TGCGCCAGCAGCCGGGTACATAATTCATTGGTCTACGAGCAGTACTTC.